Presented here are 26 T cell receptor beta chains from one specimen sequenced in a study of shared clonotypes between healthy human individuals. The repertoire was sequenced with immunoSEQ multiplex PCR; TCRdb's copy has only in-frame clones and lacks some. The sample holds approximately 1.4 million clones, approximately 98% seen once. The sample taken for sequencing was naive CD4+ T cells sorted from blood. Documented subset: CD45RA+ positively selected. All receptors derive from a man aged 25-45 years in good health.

This CDR3 is CASMLRPSGLASTDTQYF. In DNA form, the CDR3 reads TGTGCCAGCATGCTTAGGCCTAGCGGGCTCGCATCCACAGATACGCAGTATTTT. V gene TRBV5-4 combines with J gene TRBJ2-3, with 8 positions matching TRBD2. Trimming took 6 bases from V and 2 from J; bases not matched to a gene: 17. The CDR3 is made up of 18 amino acids. In germline, CDR1 is SGHNT, CDR2 YYREEE (reference sequence).

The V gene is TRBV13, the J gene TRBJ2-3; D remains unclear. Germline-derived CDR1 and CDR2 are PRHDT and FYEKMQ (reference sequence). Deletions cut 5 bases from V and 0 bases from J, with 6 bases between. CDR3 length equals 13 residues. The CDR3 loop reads CASSSDSTDTQYF. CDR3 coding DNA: TGTGCCAGCAGCAGCGACAGCACAGATACGCAGTATTTT.

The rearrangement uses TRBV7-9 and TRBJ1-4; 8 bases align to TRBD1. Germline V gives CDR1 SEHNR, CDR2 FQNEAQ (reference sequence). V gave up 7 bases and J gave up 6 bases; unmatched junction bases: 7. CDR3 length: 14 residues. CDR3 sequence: CASTAQGVYEKLFF. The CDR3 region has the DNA TGTGCCAGCACAGCACAGGGGGTTTATGAAAAACTGTTTTTT.

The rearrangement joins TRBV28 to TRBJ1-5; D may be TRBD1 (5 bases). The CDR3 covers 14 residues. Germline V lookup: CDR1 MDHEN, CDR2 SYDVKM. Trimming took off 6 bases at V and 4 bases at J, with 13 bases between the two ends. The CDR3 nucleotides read TGTGCCAGCAGGCAGGCAGGGCAAAATCAGCCCCAGCATTTT. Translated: CASRQAGQNQPQHF.

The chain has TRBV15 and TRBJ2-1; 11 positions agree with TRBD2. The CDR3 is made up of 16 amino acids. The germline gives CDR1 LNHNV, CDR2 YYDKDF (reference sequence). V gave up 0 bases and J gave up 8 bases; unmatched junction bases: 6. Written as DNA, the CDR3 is TGTGCCACCAGCAGAGATAGCGGGAGGGGGATCTATGAGCAGTTCTTC. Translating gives CATSRDSGRGIYEQFF.

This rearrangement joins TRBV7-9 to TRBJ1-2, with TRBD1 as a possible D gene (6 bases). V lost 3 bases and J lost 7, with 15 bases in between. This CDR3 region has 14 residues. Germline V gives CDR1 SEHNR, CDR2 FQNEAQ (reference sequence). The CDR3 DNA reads TGTGCCAGCAGCTTCCAACAGGGTATCGGTGGCTACACCTTC. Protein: CASSFQQGIGGYTF.

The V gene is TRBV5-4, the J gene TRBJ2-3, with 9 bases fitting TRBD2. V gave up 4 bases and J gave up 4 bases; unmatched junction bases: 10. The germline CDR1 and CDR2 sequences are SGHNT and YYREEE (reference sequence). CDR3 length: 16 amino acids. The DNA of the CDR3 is TGTGCCAGCAGCCTCAAGCGGGAGGCCGGGGCAGATACGCAGTATTTT. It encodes CASSLKREAGADTQYF.

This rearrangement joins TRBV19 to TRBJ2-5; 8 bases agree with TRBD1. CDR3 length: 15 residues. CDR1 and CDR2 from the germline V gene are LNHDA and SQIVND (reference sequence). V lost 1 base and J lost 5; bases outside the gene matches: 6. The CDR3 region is CASSIGAGGRETQYF. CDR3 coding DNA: TGTGCCAGTAGTATAGGAGCAGGGGGCAGGGAGACCCAGTACTTC.

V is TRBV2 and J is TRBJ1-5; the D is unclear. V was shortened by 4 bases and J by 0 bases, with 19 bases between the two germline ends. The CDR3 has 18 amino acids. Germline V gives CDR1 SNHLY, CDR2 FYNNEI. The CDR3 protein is CASSVKYGQDYSNQPQHF. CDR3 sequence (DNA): TGTGCCAGCAGTGTCAAGTACGGGCAAGATTATAGCAATCAGCCCCAGCATTTT.

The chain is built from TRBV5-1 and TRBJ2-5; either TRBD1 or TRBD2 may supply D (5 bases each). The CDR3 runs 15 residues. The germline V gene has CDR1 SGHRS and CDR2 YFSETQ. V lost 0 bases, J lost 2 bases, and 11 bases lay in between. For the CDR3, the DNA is TGCGCCAGCAGCTTGGAGGGGACGGAGCAAGAGACCCAGTACTTC. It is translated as CASSLEGTEQETQYF.

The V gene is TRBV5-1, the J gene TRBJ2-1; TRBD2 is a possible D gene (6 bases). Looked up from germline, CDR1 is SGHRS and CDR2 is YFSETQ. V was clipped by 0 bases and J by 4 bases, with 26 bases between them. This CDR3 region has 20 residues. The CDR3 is CASSLVRGTPSLGLYNEQFF. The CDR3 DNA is TGCGCCAGCAGCTTGGTCCGCGGGACCCCAAGTTTGGGTTTATACAATGAGCAGTTCTTC.

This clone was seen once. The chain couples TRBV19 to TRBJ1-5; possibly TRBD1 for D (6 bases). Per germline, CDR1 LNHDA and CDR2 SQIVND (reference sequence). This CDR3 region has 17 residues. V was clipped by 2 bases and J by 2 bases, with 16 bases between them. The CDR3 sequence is CASSIPRGGAGNQPQHF. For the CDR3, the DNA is TGTGCCAGTAGTATACCCCGCGGGGGCGCGGGCAATCAGCCCCAGCATTTT.

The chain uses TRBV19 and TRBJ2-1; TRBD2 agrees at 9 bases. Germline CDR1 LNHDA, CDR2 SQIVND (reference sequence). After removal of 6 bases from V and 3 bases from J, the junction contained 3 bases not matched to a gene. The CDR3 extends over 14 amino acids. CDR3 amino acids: CASRPSGNYNEQFF. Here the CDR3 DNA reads TGTGCCAGTAGGCCTAGCGGGAACTACAATGAGCAGTTCTTC.

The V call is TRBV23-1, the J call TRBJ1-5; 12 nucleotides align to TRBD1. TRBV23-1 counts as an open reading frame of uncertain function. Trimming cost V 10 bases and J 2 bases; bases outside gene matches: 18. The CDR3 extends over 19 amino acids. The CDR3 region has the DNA TGCGCCACCTCGTGGTTCTCGGGACAGGGGGCGCGGGGCAATCAGCCCCAGCATTTT. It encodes CATSWFSGQGARGNQPQHF.

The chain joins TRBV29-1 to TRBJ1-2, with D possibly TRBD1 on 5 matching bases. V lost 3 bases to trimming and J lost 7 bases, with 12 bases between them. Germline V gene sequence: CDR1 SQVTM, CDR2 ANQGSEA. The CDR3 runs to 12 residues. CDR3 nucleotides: TGCAGCGTTGAGGGTCAGGGTATTGGCTACACCTTC. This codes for CSVEGQGIGYTF.

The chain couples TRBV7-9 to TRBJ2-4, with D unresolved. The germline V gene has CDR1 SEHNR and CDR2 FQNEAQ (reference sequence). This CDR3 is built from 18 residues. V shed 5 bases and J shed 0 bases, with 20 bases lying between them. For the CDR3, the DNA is TGTGCCAGCAGCCCGTCGATCCTCCAGGATCTAGCCAAAAACATTCAGTACTTC. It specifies CASSPSILQDLAKNIQYF.

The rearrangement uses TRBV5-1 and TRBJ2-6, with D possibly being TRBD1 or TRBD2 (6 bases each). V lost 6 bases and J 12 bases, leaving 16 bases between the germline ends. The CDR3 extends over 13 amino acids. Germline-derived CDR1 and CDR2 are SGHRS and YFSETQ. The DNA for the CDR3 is TGCGCCAGCACCGAGAACCCGGGGGCCGTCCTGACTTTC. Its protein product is CASTENPGAVLTF. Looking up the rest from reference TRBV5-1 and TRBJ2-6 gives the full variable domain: KAGVTQTPRYLIKTRGQQVTLSCSPISGHRSVSWYQQTPGQGLQFLFEYFSETQRNKGNFPGRFSGRQFSNSRSEMNVSTLELGDSALYLCASTENPGAVLTFGAGSRLTVL.

CDR3 coding DNA: TGCGCCAGCGGTTCAGACTTTGCCGGAAACACCATATATTTT. Translated, it gives CASGSDFAGNTIYF. The genes are TRBV5-1 and TRBJ1-3; the D is unclear. CDR3 length equals 14 residues. Trimming took 7 bases from V and 4 from J, leaving 15 bases between them. Germline values: CDR1 SGHRS, CDR2 YFSETQ.

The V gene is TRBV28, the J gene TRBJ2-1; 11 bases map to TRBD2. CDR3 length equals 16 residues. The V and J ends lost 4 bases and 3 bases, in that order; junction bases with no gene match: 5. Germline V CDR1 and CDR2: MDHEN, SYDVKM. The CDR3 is CASSSTTSGVYNEQFF. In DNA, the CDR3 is TGTGCCAGCAGTTCCACGACTAGCGGGGTCTACAATGAGCAGTTCTTC. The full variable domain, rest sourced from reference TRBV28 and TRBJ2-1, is DVKVTQSSRYLVKRTGEKVFLECVQDMDHENMFWYRQDPGLGLRLIYFSYDVKMKEKGDIPEGYSVSREKKERFSLILESASTNQTSMYLCASSSTTSGVYNEQFFGPGTRLTVL.

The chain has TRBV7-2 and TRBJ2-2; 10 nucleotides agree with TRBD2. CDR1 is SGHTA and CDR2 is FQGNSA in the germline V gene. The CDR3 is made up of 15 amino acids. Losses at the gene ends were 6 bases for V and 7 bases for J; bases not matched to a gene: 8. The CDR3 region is CASRPGLALDGELFF. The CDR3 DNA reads TGTGCCAGCAGACCGGGACTAGCGCTGGACGGGGAGCTGTTTTTT.

CDR3 residues: CASSSLWPDRANYEQYF. In DNA form, the CDR3 reads TGTGCCAGCAGTTCCCTCTGGCCGGACAGGGCAAACTACGAGCAGTACTTC. The J gene is TRBJ2-7, the V gene TRBV28, with 8 bases fitting TRBD1. V shed 4 bases, J shed 3 bases, and the junction held 14 bases outside the gene matches. Germline V gives CDR1 MDHEN, CDR2 SYDVKM. The CDR3 is 17 residues long.

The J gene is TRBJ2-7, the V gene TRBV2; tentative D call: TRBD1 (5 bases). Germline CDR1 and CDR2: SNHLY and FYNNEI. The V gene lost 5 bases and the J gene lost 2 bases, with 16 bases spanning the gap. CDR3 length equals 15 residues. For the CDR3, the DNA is TGTGCCAGCAGTCTGGACACCTGGAAACCCTACGAGCAGTACTTC. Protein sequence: CASSLDTWKPYEQYF.

CDR3 nucleotide sequence: TGTGCCAGCAGCGTCAACGAAGCGGGGCCGGTGCAGTACTTC. Its translation: CASSVNEAGPVQYF. The V call is TRBV9, the J call TRBJ2-7, with TRBD2 identical over 7 bases. V lost 2 bases to trimming and J lost 9 bases; unmatched junction nucleotides: 11. Germline CDR1 is SGDLS and CDR2 is YYNGEE. The CDR3 has 14 amino acids.

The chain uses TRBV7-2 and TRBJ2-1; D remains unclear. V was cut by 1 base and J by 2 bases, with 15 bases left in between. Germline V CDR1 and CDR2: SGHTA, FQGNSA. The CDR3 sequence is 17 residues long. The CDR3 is CASSLGVGRVTYNEQFF. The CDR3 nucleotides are TGTGCCAGCAGCTTAGGAGTCGGAAGGGTAACCTACAATGAGCAGTTCTTC.

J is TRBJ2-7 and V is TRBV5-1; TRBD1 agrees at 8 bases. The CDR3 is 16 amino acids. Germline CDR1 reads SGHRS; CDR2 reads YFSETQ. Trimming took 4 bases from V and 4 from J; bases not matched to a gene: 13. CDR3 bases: TGCGCCAGCAGCCGGGCCGGGGCAGGGGGCATTTACGAGCAGTACTTC. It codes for CASSRAGAGGIYEQYF.

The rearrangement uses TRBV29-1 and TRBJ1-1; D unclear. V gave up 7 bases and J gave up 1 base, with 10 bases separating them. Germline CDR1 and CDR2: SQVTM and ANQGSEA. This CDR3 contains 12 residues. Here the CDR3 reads CSAGRSNTEAFF. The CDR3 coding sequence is TGCAGCGCCGGGCGGTCGAACACTGAAGCTTTCTTT. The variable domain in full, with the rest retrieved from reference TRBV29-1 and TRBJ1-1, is SAVISQKPSRDICQRGTSLTIQCQVDSQVTMMFWYRQQPGQSLTLIATANQGSEATYESGFVIDKFPISRPNLTFSTLTVSNMSPEDSSIYLCSAGRSNTEAFFGQGTRLTVV.